The 18 T cell receptor beta chains below come from one sample, sequenced in a study of cytomegalovirus exposure and HLA in healthy donors. The primer mix had 60 Vbeta and 13 Jbeta primers. Using immunoSEQ multiplex PCR, the repertoire was profiled, and TCRdb retains in-frame clones only, with some absent. The sample lists over 120,000 clones, around 9.7% occurring once. The sample comprised PBMCs. All receptors come from a man over 45 in good health and CMV-seronegative.

The chain combines TRBV10-3 with TRBJ1-2, with TRBD1 matching over 7 bases. The J segment lost 3 bases and the V segment lost 6 bases, leaving 13 bases of the junction unmatched. Germline lookup yields CDR1 ENHRY and CDR2 SYGVKD. This CDR3 is 16 amino acids long. This CDR3 reads CAIRSTGAGEDYGYTF. Written as DNA, the CDR3 is TGTGCCATCAGGAGTACAGGGGCTGGCGAAGACTATGGCTACACCTTC.

Notes on this clone: The sample contains more than one DNA sequence encoding this CDR3. V and J are TRBV5-1 and TRBJ1-2; 7 bases line up with TRBD1. Looked up from germline, CDR1 is SGHRS and CDR2 is YFSETQ. This CDR3 has 13 residues. With V trimmed by 0 bases and J by 8 bases, 4 bases remained unmatched. The CDR3 DNA reads as TGCGCCAGCAGCTTGGAGGGGGCTGGGGGCTACACCTTC. This gives the protein CASSLEGAGGYTF. Full variable domain (outside the CDR3, taken from reference TRBV5-1 and TRBJ1-2): KAGVTQTPRYLIKTRGQQVTLSCSPISGHRSVSWYQQTPGQGLQFLFEYFSETQRNKGNFPGRFSGRQFSNSRSEMNVSTLELGDSALYLCASSLEGAGGYTFGSGTRLTVV.

This sequence joins TRBV7-9 and TRBJ1-1; the D gene is possibly TRBD1 (6 bases). Germline CDR1 SEHNR, CDR2 FQNEAQ (reference sequence). V shed 2 bases and J shed 7 bases, with 14 bases lying between them. This CDR3 is 14 amino acids long. CDR3 amino acids: CASSLSSGANEAFF. CDR3 bases: TGTGCCAGCAGCTTAAGTTCAGGGGCAAATGAAGCTTTCTTT. The full variable domain, its missing parts supplied by reference TRBV7-9 and TRBJ1-1, is DTGVSQNPRHKITKRGQNVTFRCDPISEHNRLYWYRQTLGQGPEFLTYFQNEAQLEKSRLLSDRFSAERPKGSFSTLEIQRTEQGDSAMYLCASSLSSGANEAFFGQGTRLTVV.

The chain has TRBV11-2 and TRBJ1-2, with TRBD1 matching 8 bases. CDR3 length: 15 residues. J gave up 4 bases and V 4 bases, and 8 bases lay outside the gene matches. Germline CDR1 SGHAT, CDR2 FQNNGV. This chain's CDR3 is CASSSRDRGGYGYTF. In DNA form, the CDR3 reads TGTGCCAGCAGCTCAAGAGACAGGGGAGGCTATGGCTACACCTTC.

The V call is TRBV5-1, the J call TRBJ1-2, with 11 bases aligning to TRBD1. V trimming: 0 bases; J trimming: 1 base; junction bases outside the gene matches: 5. The CDR3 extends over 17 amino acids. Germline V gives CDR1 SGHRS, CDR2 YFSETQ. The CDR3: CASSLGWGQGDNYGYTF. For the CDR3, the DNA is TGCGCCAGCAGCTTGGGGTGGGGACAGGGGGATAACTATGGCTACACCTTC.

In this sample, this clone turned up a few times. The chain employs TRBV9 and TRBJ2-2, with 8 nucleotides matching TRBD1. Germline V gives CDR1 SGDLS, CDR2 YYNGEE. J gave up 3 bases and V 6 bases, and 10 bases lay outside the gene matches. The CDR3 runs 16 residues. The CDR3: CASTRSDRVDTGELFF. The CDR3 DNA is TGTGCCAGCACGAGGTCGGACAGGGTGGACACCGGGGAGCTGTTTTTT.

This clone was seen a few times. V gene TRBV12-5 combines with J gene TRBJ2-3; possibly TRBD2 for D (6 bases). The CDR3 length is 15 residues. Deletions cut 4 bases from V and 1 base from J, with 12 bases between. Per germline, CDR1 LGHNT and CDR2 FRNRAP. The CDR3 bases are TGTGCTAGTGGTTCAAGACTAGGCGGCACAGATACGCAGTATTTT. Protein sequence: CASGSRLGGTDTQYF. Complete variable domain (other parts from reference TRBV12-5 and TRBJ2-3): DARVTQTPRHKVTEMGQEVTMRCQPILGHNTVFWYRQTMMQGLELLAYFRNRAPLDDSGMPKDRFSAEMPDATLATLKIQPSEPRDSAVYFCASGSRLGGTDTQYFGPGTRLTVL.

In its sample, this clone was seen a few times. The chain employs TRBV2 and TRBJ1-2; no reliable D call. The CDR3 sequence is 14 residues long. With 7 bases removed from V and 4 bases from J, the gap between germline ends came to 16 bases. CDR1 is SNHLY and CDR2 is FYNNEI in the germline V gene. The CDR3 DNA reads as TGTGCCAGCATTAGACTACCACAAAGCTATGGCTACACCTTC. Its protein product is CASIRLPQSYGYTF. Full variable domain (missing parts from reference TRBV2 and TRBJ1-2): EPEVTQTPSHQVTQMGQEVILRCVPISNHLYFYWYRQILGQKVEFLVSFYNNEISEKSEIFDDQFSVERPDGSNFTLKIRSTKLEDSAMYFCASIRLPQSYGYTFGSGTRLTVV.

The CDR3 sequence is CASTLGQGRVTEAFF. In DNA, the CDR3 is TGTGCCAGTACGCTGGGGCAGGGGAGAGTGACTGAAGCTTTCTTT. The chain is built from TRBV19 and TRBJ1-1; tentative D call: TRBD1 (6 bases). CDR3 length equals 15 residues. CDR1 and CDR2 from the germline V gene are LNHDA and SQIVND (reference sequence). With 7 bases removed from V and 5 bases from J, the gap between germline ends came to 20 bases.

This clone was seen a handful of times. The chain combines TRBV4-1 with TRBJ2-7, with TRBD2 matching over 9 bases. CDR3 length: 15 residues. Per germline, CDR1 MGHRA and CDR2 YSYEKL. Unmatched junction bases numbered 5, after V lost 0 bases and J lost 5 bases. The CDR3 loop reads CASSQDGGGANEQYF. CDR3 DNA sequence: TGCGCCAGCAGCCAAGATGGCGGGGGGGCAAACGAGCAGTACTTC.

The V call is TRBV28, the J call TRBJ2-7, with TRBD2 as a possible D gene (5 bases). This CDR3 comprises 14 residues. The V and J ends lost 2 bases and 2 bases respectively, with 10 bases between them. The germline V gene has CDR1 MDHEN and CDR2 SYDVKM. The CDR3 reads CASSLDGVAYEQYF. As DNA, the CDR3 is TGTGCCAGCAGTTTAGACGGGGTGGCCTACGAGCAGTACTTC.

The chain links TRBV28 to TRBJ1-2, with a possible D match to TRBD1 (5 bases). Trimming removed 5 bases from V and 5 bases from J, with 18 bases in between. The CDR3 is made up of 15 amino acids. Germline values: CDR1 MDHEN, CDR2 SYDVKM. The CDR3 coding sequence is TGTGCCAGCAGTATTCGACAGCGTAGATTATATGGCTACACCTTC. This gives the protein CASSIRQRRLYGYTF.

CDR3 sequence: CASSLFQAPQQDEQYF. The CDR3 DNA reads TGTGCCAGCAGTTTATTCCAGGCCCCGCAGCAGGACGAGCAGTACTTC. The rearrangement uses TRBV27 and TRBJ2-7; no clear D gene. The CDR3 runs 16 residues. The V end was cut by 1 base, the J end by 5 bases, with 18 bases between. The V gene's germline CDR1 is MNHEY and CDR2 SMNVEV (reference sequence).

The chain employs TRBV7-3 and TRBJ2-1; 10 bases line up with TRBD2. V dropped 2 bases and J dropped 7; count of bases not matched to a gene: 5. Per the germline V gene, CDR1 is SGHTA and CDR2 is FQGTGA. This CDR3 is 15 amino acids long. CDR3 region: CASSLASGGANEQFF. The CDR3 bases are TGTGCCAGCAGCTTAGCGAGCGGGGGGGCGAATGAGCAGTTCTTC.

This clone occurred a few times. The rearrangement uses TRBV4-2 and TRBJ2-1; TRBD2 aligns across 11 bases. CDR1 and CDR2 (germline): LGHNA, YNFKEQ. V shed 1 base, J shed 8 bases, and the junction held 13 bases outside the gene matches. This CDR3 comprises 18 residues. The CDR3 is CASSQGTSGWGVGDEQFF. CDR3 nucleotide sequence: TGTGCCAGCAGCCAAGGGACTAGCGGGTGGGGAGTCGGGGATGAGCAGTTCTTC.

This clone was observed a few times. The chain uses TRBV2 and TRBJ2-5, with 8 positions matching TRBD1. The ends lost 7 bases at V and 5 bases at J; junction bases unmatched: 9. CDR1 and CDR2 (germline): SNHLY, FYNNEI. There are 14 residues in the CDR3. The CDR3 region has the DNA TGTGCCAGCAAGCCGCAGGGGGCCAGGGAGACCCAGTACTTC. It yields the protein CASKPQGARETQYF.

V is TRBV4-2 and J is TRBJ1-1; 8 nucleotides match TRBD1. Germline V gene sequence: CDR1 LGHNA, CDR2 YNFKEQ. The CDR3 length is 18 residues. J was trimmed by 6 bases and V by 0 bases; bases with no gene match: 15. The chain's CDR3 is CASSQDRVDRVRSAEAFF. CDR3 nucleotides: TGTGCCAGCAGCCAAGATCGGGTGGACAGGGTGAGGAGCGCTGAAGCTTTCTTT.

V gene TRBV6-6 combines with J gene TRBJ2-7; 10 nucleotides agree with TRBD1. The CDR3 runs to 14 residues. After removal of 0 bases from V and 6 bases from J, the junction contained 2 bases not matched to a gene. Germline CDR1 reads MNHNY; CDR2 reads SVGAGI (reference sequence). The CDR3 bases are TGTGCCAGCAGTTACTCGACAGGGGGCTTCGAGCAGTACTTC. Translated: CASSYSTGGFEQYF.